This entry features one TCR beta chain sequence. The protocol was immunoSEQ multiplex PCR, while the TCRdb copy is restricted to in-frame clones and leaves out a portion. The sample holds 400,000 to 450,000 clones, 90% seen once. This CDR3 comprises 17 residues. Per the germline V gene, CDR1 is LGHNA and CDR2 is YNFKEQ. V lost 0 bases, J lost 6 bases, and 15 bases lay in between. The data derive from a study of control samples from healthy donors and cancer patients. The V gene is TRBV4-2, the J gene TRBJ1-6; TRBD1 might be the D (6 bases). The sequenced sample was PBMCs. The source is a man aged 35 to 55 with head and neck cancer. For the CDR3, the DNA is TGTGCCAGCAGCCAAGAGGCCCGGACAGAACTTAATTCACCCCTCCACTTT. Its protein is CASSQEARTELNSPLHF.